One and the same sample provided the 13 T cell receptor beta chains below, sequenced in a study of vaccination effects on CD4 cells after COVID-19. For these TCRs, the target antigens are not known. Sequencing was preceded by expansion of antigen-specific CD4+ T cells with viral peptide pools in the ViraFEST assay. The culture ran for approximately 10 days, and then CD4+ T cells were isolated. Nucleocapsid antibodies stayed negative before and after vaccination, showing no earlier SARS-CoV-2 infection. Repertoires were generated with immunoSEQ multiplex PCR, while TCRdb's copy carries only in-frame clones and drops some. The sample lists approximately 30,000 clones; 65% to 75% were seen once. Sequences were derived from CD4+ T cells from PBMCs cultured with SARS-CoV-2 spike peptides, sampled before COVID-19 vaccination. Every receptor here comes from a human donor who received a COVID-19 vaccine.

The rearrangement links TRBV29-1 to TRBJ2-3, with D perhaps assigned TRBD1 or TRBD2 (6 bases each). Germline V CDR1 and CDR2: SQVTM, ANQGSEA. V gave up 4 bases and J gave up 0 bases, with 20 bases separating them. The CDR3 sequence is 17 residues long. This chain's CDR3 is CSVGSRGPHTSTDTQYF. CDR3 bases: TGCAGCGTTGGATCCCGGGGGCCCCATACTAGCACAGATACGCAGTATTTT.

V is TRBV11-2 and J is TRBJ2-1; D unclear. Per germline, CDR1 SGHAT and CDR2 FQNNGV. The V and J ends lost 3 bases and 9 bases respectively, with 6 bases between them. This CDR3 is 11 amino acids long. The CDR3 here is CASSFLAEQFF. DNA of the CDR3: TGTGCCAGCAGCTTTTTGGCTGAGCAGTTCTTC.

This clone was found a few times. V is TRBV6-5 and J is TRBJ1-5; a weak D match, TRBD1 (6 bases). The CDR3 is 14 residues long. V lost 5 bases, J lost 0 bases, and 8 bases lay in between. The germline gives CDR1 MNHEY, CDR2 SVGAGI. As DNA, the CDR3 is TGTGCCAGCAGTAACAGGGATAGCAATCAGCCCCAGCATTTT. This sequence encodes CASSNRDSNQPQHF.

The chain employs TRBV5-1 and TRBJ2-5, with 7 positions matching TRBD1. Germline V CDR1 and CDR2: SGHRS, YFSETQ. The CDR3 has 15 residues. J gave up 10 bases and V 5 bases, and 17 bases lay outside the gene matches. The CDR3 region has the DNA TGCGCCAGCAGATACCGACAGGGACCTTCGTTGGACCAGTACTTC. Amino acid sequence: CASRYRQGPSLDQYF.

The chain carries TRBV11-2 and TRBJ1-3; D is uncertain. V was trimmed by 0 bases and J by 2 bases, leaving 14 bases between them. There are 17 residues in the CDR3. Germline CDR1 reads SGHAT; CDR2 reads FQNNGV. CDR3 amino acids: CASSLEWQRTTGNTIYF. As DNA, the CDR3 is TGTGCCAGCAGCTTAGAGTGGCAAAGAACCACTGGAAACACCATATATTTT.

The chain joins TRBV5-4 to TRBJ1-6; the D gene is possibly TRBD1 (5 bases). CDR1 is SGHNT, CDR2 YYREEE, per germline (reference sequence). V lost 4 bases and J lost 0, with 14 bases in between. The CDR3 length is 17 residues. The CDR3 sequence: CASSTAGTSSYNSPLHF. The CDR3 nucleotides are TGTGCCAGCAGCACTGCCGGGACCAGCTCCTATAATTCACCCCTCCACTTT. Complete variable domain (other parts from reference TRBV5-4 and TRBJ1-6): ETGVTQSPTHLIKTRGQQVTLRCSSQSGHNTVSWYQQALGQGPQFIFQYYREEENGRGNFPPRFSGLQFPNYSSELNVNALELDDSALYLCASSTAGTSSYNSPLHFGNGTRLTVT.

J is TRBJ1-2 and V is TRBV18; D unclear. The V and J ends lost 0 bases and 0 bases respectively, with 11 bases between them. Germline loops: CDR1 KGHSH, CDR2 LQKENI. The length of the CDR3 is 16 residues. In nucleotides, the CDR3 is TGTGCCAGCTCACCACCGTCGGCGAGAGCTAACTATGGCTACACCTTC. Its protein is CASSPPSARANYGYTF.

This clone was picked up a small number of times. V usage is TRBV28 and J usage is TRBJ2-2; 13 bases map to TRBD2. This CDR3 has 15 residues. With 8 bases clipped from V and 4 bases from J, the junction kept 4 bases outside the gene matches. CDR1 and CDR2 from the germline V gene are MDHEN and SYDVKM. CDR3 protein: CASGTSGRATGELFF. The CDR3, as DNA: TGTGCCAGCGGAACTAGCGGGAGGGCCACCGGGGAGCTGTTTTTT.

This clone was seen just once. J is TRBJ1-6 and V is TRBV7-6, with D possibly TRBD1 on 6 matching bases. Trimming removed 2 bases from V and 1 base from J, with 9 bases in between. Per germline, CDR1 SGHVS and CDR2 FNYEAQ. The CDR3 runs to 16 residues. CDR3 bases: TGTGCCAGCAGCTTACAGGACAGATCCTATAATTCACCCCTCCACTTT. Protein: CASSLQDRSYNSPLHF.

V gene TRBV4-1 combines with J gene TRBJ1-1, with D unclear. This CDR3 has 15 amino acids. Trimming took 0 bases from V and 4 from J, leaving 12 bases between them. The germline V gene has CDR1 MGHRA and CDR2 YSYEKL. CDR3: CASSQDGRLVTEAFF. CDR3 nucleotides: TGCGCCAGCAGCCAAGACGGTCGGTTGGTCACTGAAGCTTTCTTT.

The chain employs TRBV4-1 and TRBJ1-1, with D tentatively TRBD1 (6 bases). CDR1 MGHRA and CDR2 YSYEKL come from the germline V gene. V was shortened by 4 bases and J by 4 bases, with 13 bases between the two germline ends. The CDR3 spans 14 residues. The CDR3: CASSPREGGTEAFF. CDR3 nucleotides: TGCGCCAGCAGCCCGAGGGAGGGGGGCACTGAAGCTTTCTTT.

This CDR3 reads CSVVVDIYGYTF. The CDR3 DNA reads as TGCAGCGTTGTGGTTGATATCTATGGCTACACCTTC. The chain has TRBV29-1 and TRBJ1-2; D gene ambiguous. This CDR3 spans 12 amino acids. Germline lookup yields CDR1 SQVTM and CDR2 ANQGSEA. V dropped 4 bases and J dropped 4 bases, with 10 bases sitting between them.

The chain couples TRBV6-4 to TRBJ1-1, with D possibly matching TRBD1 (5 bases). V was shortened by 6 bases and J by 11 bases, with 16 bases between the two germline ends. Germline V gives CDR1 MRHNA, CDR2 SNTAGT. The CDR3 is 12 amino acids. The chain's CDR3 is CASSGGSGVAFF. The CDR3 DNA reads TGTGCCAGCAGCGGAGGGTCGGGGGTCGCTTTCTTT.